This TCR beta chain was found in a study of cytomegalovirus exposure and HLA in healthy donors. Study-wide results and limits: It was reportedly the case that the classifier diagnosed cytomegalovirus status with high specificity and sensitivity. Common viral pathogens (according to a later analysis) appeared linked to several of the most significant clusters. Among immune exposure information, only CMV serostatus was available. Later, TCR association rates were found to vary by HLA locus, highest for DRB1 and lowest for HLA-C.

CDR3 length equals 12 residues. CDR1 and CDR2 (germline): GTSNPN, SVGIG (reference sequence). The V and J ends lost 5 bases and 4 bases, in that order; junction bases with no gene match: 2. A multiplex PCR was run with 60 Vbeta primers and 13 Jbeta primers. Profiling relied on immunoSEQ multiplex PCR, and the TCRdb table lists in-frame clones only, not all of them. The sample has 200,000 to 250,000 clones; 75% are singletons. The table lists this clone with a few counts. Its antigen is still unknown. This TCR was recovered from a woman aged 25 to 39 in good health and CMV-seronegative. V and J are TRBV30 and TRBJ1-3; 7 bases align to TRBD1. The source material was PBMCs. The CDR3 sequence is CAWDRAGNTIYF. CDR3 DNA sequence: TGTGCCTGGGACAGGGCCGGAAACACCATATATTTT.